Presented here are 12 T cell receptor beta chains from one specimen sequenced in a study of memory CD4+ T cells and cytomegalovirus serostatus (dated 2019 in TCRdb). A FACSAria II was used to sort memory CD4+ T cells, defined as single viable CD3+CD4+CD8-CD45RO+ cells. The protocol used for the library was the immunoSEQ multiplex PCR assay. This is the immuneACCESS table as TCRdb keeps it, with only in-frame sequences that have V and J called. A part of the clones is gone; compared with another copy, unresolved V genes explain less than half, and the rest is unexplained. In all, the sample holds about 58,000 clones, and approximately 86% of those were seen once. The ten largest clones take up about 0.51% of the sample. Sequencing used memory CD4+ T cells from blood. These TCRs come from an adult in good health and CMV-seronegative. Some clones in this sample may be carry-over from other donors' samples.

The chain uses TRBV5-4 and TRBJ2-3, with 7 nucleotides matching TRBD2. This CDR3 spans 16 amino acids. J was trimmed by 0 bases and V by 4 bases; bases with no gene match: 8. Per germline, CDR1 SGHNT and CDR2 YYREEE (reference sequence). The CDR3 sequence: CASSQRVGGSTDTQYF. The CDR3 coding sequence is TGTGCCAGCAGCCAGCGGGTGGGAGGGAGCACAGATACGCAGTATTTT.

The gene calls are TRBV5-4 and TRBJ2-2, with unresolved D. CDR1 is SGHNT, CDR2 YYREEE, per germline (reference sequence). The V end was cut by 1 base, the J end by 3 bases, with 4 bases between. This CDR3 region has 13 residues. CDR3 sequence reads: CASSLWDTGELFF. The CDR3 nucleotides are TGTGCCAGCAGCTTGTGGGACACCGGGGAGCTGTTTTTT.

This sequence joins TRBV27 and TRBJ2-7; D perhaps matches TRBD2 (5 bases). Trimming cost V 6 bases and J 3 bases, with 15 bases left between them. The germline V gene encodes CDR1 MNHEY and CDR2 SMNVEV (reference sequence). The CDR3 consists of 14 residues. The CDR3 DNA is TGTGCCAGCAGGAAGGACTGGGCCAGCTACGAGCAGTACTTC. Translated, it gives CASRKDWASYEQYF.

The V call is TRBV7-3, the J call TRBJ2-1; D is undetermined. The CDR3 extends over 15 amino acids. CDR1 is SGHTA and CDR2 is FQGTGA in the germline V gene. Trimming removed 2 bases from V and 2 bases from J, with 10 bases in between. The CDR3 protein is CASSLGLPAYNEQFF. CDR3 bases: TGTGCCAGCAGCTTAGGTCTCCCGGCCTACAATGAGCAGTTCTTC.

The DNA for the CDR3 is TGTGCCACCAGCAGACAGACAGGGCCAGCCGCTGAAGCTTTCTTT. Encoded protein: CATSRQTGPAAEAFF. The V call is TRBV15, the J call TRBJ1-1; 7 bases match TRBD1. The CDR3 runs to 15 residues. Germline values: CDR1 LNHNV, CDR2 YYDKDF (reference sequence). Germline trimming cut 2 bases from V and 6 bases from J; bases unmatched to any gene: 9.

The rearrangement joins TRBV11-1 to TRBJ2-5; 12 bases map to TRBD2. J lost 5 bases, V lost 5 bases, and 12 bases had no gene match. The CDR3 covers 17 residues. CDR1 is SGHAT, CDR2 FQDESV, per germline (reference sequence). CDR3 sequence reads: CASSAGLAGGPRETQYF. CDR3 in DNA: TGTGCCAGCAGCGCCGGGCTAGCGGGAGGGCCGAGGGAGACCCAGTACTTC. The full variable domain, with the rest looked up from reference TRBV11-1 and TRBJ2-5, is EAEVAQSPRYKITEKSQAVAFWCDPISGHATLYWYRQILGQGPELLVQFQDESVVDDSQLPKDRFSAERLKGVDSTLKIQPAELGDSAMYLCASSAGLAGGPRETQYFGPGTRLLVL.

This chain connects TRBV5-1 to TRBJ2-7; D is perhaps TRBD2 (6 bases). Between the trimmed V and J ends, which lost 0 bases and 2 bases, there was a span of 9 bases. The CDR3 totals 14 residues. Per germline, CDR1 SGHRS and CDR2 YFSETQ. DNA for the CDR3: TGCGCCAGCAGCTTGGGAGCTAGCGCCTACGAGCAGTACTTC. This translates into CASSLGASAYEQYF.

J is TRBJ1-3 and V is TRBV4-3; D not resolved. Looked up from germline, CDR1 is LGHNA and CDR2 is YSLEER. The V end lost 1 base, the J end lost 2 bases, and 9 bases lay between the germline ends. This CDR3 is 15 amino acids long. CDR3 DNA: TGCGCCAGCAGCCAAGCCCGGACGGCTGGAAACACCATATATTTT. As protein: CASSQARTAGNTIYF.

The CDR3 sequence: CASSLDPISGANVLTF. CDR3 nucleotides: TGTGCCAGCAGCTTGGACCCTATCTCTGGGGCCAACGTCCTGACTTTC. The chain uses TRBV5-6 and TRBJ2-6; D ambiguous. The ends were cut back, 0 bases at V and 0 bases at J, with 7 bases in the middle. The CDR3 runs to 16 residues. CDR1 is SGHDT and CDR2 is YYEEEE in the germline V gene.

This chain links TRBV7-8 with TRBJ2-3, with D perhaps being TRBD1 or TRBD2 (5 bases each). The germline CDR1 and CDR2 sequences are SGHVS and FQNEAQ. Trimming took off 11 bases at V and 2 bases at J, with 14 bases between the two ends. This CDR3 region has 13 residues. CDR3 nucleotides: TGTGCCGCCGGGACGGGTAACACAGATACGCAGTATTTT. Translated, it gives CAAGTGNTDTQYF.

Written as DNA, the CDR3 is TGTGCAAGTCGCTTAGCGCAGGCTAGCTGCCCCTACGAGCAGTACTTC. Protein: CASRLAQASCPYEQYF. The rearrangement links TRBV12-2 to TRBJ2-7; TRBD2, as called in the table, went unchecked against the DNA. TRBV12-2 is a recognized pseudogene. This CDR3 spans 16 amino acids.

The V and J genes are TRBV7-6 and TRBJ2-3; 8 nucleotides match TRBD2. This CDR3 has 17 amino acids. Germline V gene data show CDR1 as SGHVS and CDR2 as FNYEAQ. V lost 1 base, J lost 4 bases, and 10 bases stayed unmatched. The CDR3 reads CASSLVGGARPPDTQYF. CDR3 nucleotides: TGTGCCAGCAGCTTAGTCGGGGGGGCCCGGCCCCCAGATACGCAGTATTTT.